This TCR beta chain was identified during a study of T cells in Graves' hyperthyroidism and ophthalmopathy. Study-level background: Blood was drawn when the patient was first diagnosed and still untreated.

The length of the CDR3 is 16 residues. Trimming shortened V by 0 bases and J by 2 bases, and 13 bases separated the two germline ends. The germline gives CDR1 MNHEY, CDR2 SVGEGT. Amplification of TCR beta CDR3 regions was performed using RNA transcripts as template. HTBI primers drove first-round RT-PCR of the TCR CDR3. TCRdb re-analysed the multiplex PCR reads in MiXCR, keeping a single row per CDR3 protein. The sample includes about 610,000 distinct CDR3 sequences, roughly 14% of them seen just once. In the ophthalmopathy cohort, Clinical Activity Score was at least 3, NOSPECS grade at least 4, and duration under 3 months. Using more than 8 ml of fresh peripheral blood, PBMCs were prepared. This clonotype was observed many times.

This TCR derives from a woman in her thirties or forties with Graves' ophthalmopathy. This chain connects TRBV6-2 or TRBV6-3 to TRBJ2-5; weak D call: TRBD1 (6 bases). Specimen: blood. The CDR3 loop reads CASSYSQGSIQETQYF. DNA of the CDR3: TGTGCCAGCAGTTACTCGCAGGGGTCCATACAAGAGACCCAGTACTTC.